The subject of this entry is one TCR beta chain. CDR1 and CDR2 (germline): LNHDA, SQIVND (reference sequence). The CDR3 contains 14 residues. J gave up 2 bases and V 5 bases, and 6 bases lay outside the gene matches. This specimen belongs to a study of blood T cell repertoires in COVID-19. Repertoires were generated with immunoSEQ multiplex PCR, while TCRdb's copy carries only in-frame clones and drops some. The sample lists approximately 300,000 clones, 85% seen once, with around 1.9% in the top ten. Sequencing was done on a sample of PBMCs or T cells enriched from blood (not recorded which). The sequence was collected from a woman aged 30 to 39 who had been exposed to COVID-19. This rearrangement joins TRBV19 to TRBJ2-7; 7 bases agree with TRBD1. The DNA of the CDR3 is TGTGCCAGTAGTCCAGGGGGTACCCCCTACGAGCAGTACTTC. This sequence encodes CASSPGGTPYEQYF.